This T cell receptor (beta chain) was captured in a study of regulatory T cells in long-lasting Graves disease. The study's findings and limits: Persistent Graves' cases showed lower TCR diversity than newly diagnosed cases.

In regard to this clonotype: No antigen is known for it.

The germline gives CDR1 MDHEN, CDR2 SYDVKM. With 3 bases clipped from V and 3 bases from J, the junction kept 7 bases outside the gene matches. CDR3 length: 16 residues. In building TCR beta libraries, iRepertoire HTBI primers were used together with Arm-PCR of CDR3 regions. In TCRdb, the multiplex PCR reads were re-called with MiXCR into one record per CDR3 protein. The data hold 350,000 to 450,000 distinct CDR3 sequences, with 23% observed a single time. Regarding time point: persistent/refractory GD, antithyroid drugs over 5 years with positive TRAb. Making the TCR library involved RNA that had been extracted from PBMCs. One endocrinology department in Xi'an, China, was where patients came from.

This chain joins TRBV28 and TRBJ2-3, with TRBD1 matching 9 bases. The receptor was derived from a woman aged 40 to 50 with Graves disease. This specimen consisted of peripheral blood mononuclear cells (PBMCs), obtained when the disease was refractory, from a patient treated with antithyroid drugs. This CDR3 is CASSFLGTGKTDTQYF. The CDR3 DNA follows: TGTGCCAGCAGTTTTCTTGGGACAGGGAAAACAGATACGCAGTATTTT.